This T cell receptor beta chain comes out of a study of metastatic and nonmetastatic thyroid tumors. At the level of the study: It was across blood and tumor or nodule tissue from malignant and benign thyroid patients that repertoires were compared.

This CDR3 has 17 amino acids. Per the germline V gene, CDR1 is MNHEY and CDR2 is SMNVEV (reference sequence). Study-wide points: Malignant thyroid tumors reportedly had TCR beta diversity that was significantly higher than in benign nodules, in blood and tumor.

Study processing details: To classify distant metastasis in papillary thyroid cancer, a model was built from CDR3 differences across clinicopathological groups. TCRdb re-called the PCR reads via MiXCR. The V and J calls were not made by the authors but by TCRdb's processing. The sample contains 49,000 or so clones, more than 20% of which appear only once. This clone was seen a few times. The antigen remains unidentified. A read error may account for a junction end that differs from germline. Until they underwent thyroid surgery, no patient had received any treatment. Sequences were obtained from blood. This receptor was taken from a male donor with papillary thyroid cancer or a benign thyroid nodule (not recorded which). Some clones in this sample may be carry-over from other donors' samples. The chain combines TRBV27 with TRBJ2-3; 7 bases line up with TRBD2. The CDR3 nucleotides read TGTGCCACCAGTGATTGGGCTGGGCCTGGGGGGGCAGATACGCAGTATTTT. Translation: CATSDWAGPGGADTQYF.